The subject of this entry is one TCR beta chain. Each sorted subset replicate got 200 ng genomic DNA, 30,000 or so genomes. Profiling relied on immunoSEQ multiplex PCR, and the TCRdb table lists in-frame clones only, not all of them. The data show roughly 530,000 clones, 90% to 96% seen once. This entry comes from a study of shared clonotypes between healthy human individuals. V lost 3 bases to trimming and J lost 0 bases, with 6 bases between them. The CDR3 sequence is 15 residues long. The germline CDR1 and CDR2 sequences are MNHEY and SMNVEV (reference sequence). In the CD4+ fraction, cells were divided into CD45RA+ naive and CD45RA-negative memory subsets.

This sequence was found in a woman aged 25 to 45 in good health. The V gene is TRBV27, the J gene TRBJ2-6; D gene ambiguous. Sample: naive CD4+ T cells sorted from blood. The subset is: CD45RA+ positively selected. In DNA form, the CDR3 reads TGTGCCAGCAGTTTCCTACGCTCTGGGGCCAACGTCCTGACTTTC. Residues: CASSFLRSGANVLTF.